This T cell receptor beta chain came from a study of graft-versus-host responses after intestinal transplantation. Here immunoSEQ multiplex PCR was the method, and the copy in TCRdb shows in-frame clones only, minus some. The table lists about 57,000 clones, 80% to 90% of them singletons. V lost 8 bases and J 8 bases, leaving 18 bases between the germline ends. Per the germline V gene, CDR1 is PRHDT and CDR2 is FYEKMQ (reference sequence). The CDR3 is 14 amino acids. Material: PBMCs, obtained 26 days after transplant. This receptor was identified in a human patient who received an intestinal transplant, so some T cells may come from the graft donor. The chain has TRBV13 and TRBJ1-4; D is ambiguous. The CDR3 protein is CASGRLAQEEKLFF. In DNA form, the CDR3 reads TGTGCCAGCGGGAGATTAGCGCAGGAAGAAAAACTGTTTTTT.